Presented here are 30 T cell receptor beta chains from one specimen sequenced in a study of T cell responses to AZD1222 COVID-19 vaccine. TCRdb keeps only in-frame clones here, not all; method: immunoSEQ multiplex PCR. The data show approximately 31,000 clones, 88% seen once. Sample: peripheral blood, taken 28 days after the second AZD1222 dose. Receptors were obtained from an adult who received the AZD1222 COVID-19 vaccine.

The chain combines TRBV5-6 with TRBJ2-1; 8 nucleotides agree with TRBD1. Germline V lookup: CDR1 SGHDT, CDR2 YYEEEE. Losses at the gene ends were 6 bases for V and 1 base for J; bases not matched to a gene: 3. The CDR3 is made up of 14 amino acids. CDR3: CASNRGTSYNEQFF. Written as DNA, the CDR3 is TGTGCCAGCAACAGGGGGACTTCCTACAATGAGCAGTTCTTC. Full variable domain (outside the CDR3, taken from reference TRBV5-6 and TRBJ2-1): DAGVTQSPTHLIKTRGQQVTLRCSPKSGHDTVSWYQQALGQGPQFIFQYYEEEERQRGNFPDRFSGHQFPNYSSELNVNALLLGDSALYLCASNRGTSYNEQFFGPGTRLTVL.

This clone came up a few times. The rearrangement links TRBV4-3 to TRBJ1-2; 12 bases align to TRBD1. V lost 0 bases to trimming and J lost 7 bases; unmatched junction nucleotides: 6. The germline gives CDR1 LGHNA, CDR2 YSLEER. The CDR3 consists of 16 residues. The CDR3 region is CASSQEPGQGAGGYTF. The CDR3 DNA sequence: TGCGCCAGCAGCCAAGAACCGGGACAGGGGGCTGGTGGCTACACCTTC.

This sequence joins TRBV5-6 and TRBJ1-5; 11 nucleotides line up with TRBD1. Germline CDR1 SGHDT, CDR2 YYEEEE. The length of the CDR3 is 17 residues. Trimming at V came to 4 bases and at J to 7 bases, leaving 13 bases not matched to a gene. CDR3 in amino acids: CASSIWTGGFPSQPQHF. As DNA, the CDR3 is TGTGCCAGCAGCATATGGACAGGGGGCTTCCCGAGCCAGCCCCAGCATTTT. The full variable domain, in which reference TRBV5-6 and TRBJ1-5 provide the parts outside the CDR3, is DAGVTQSPTHLIKTRGQQVTLRCSPKSGHDTVSWYQQALGQGPQFIFQYYEEEERQRGNFPDRFSGHQFPNYSSELNVNALLLGDSALYLCASSIWTGGFPSQPQHFGDGTRLSIL.

There are a few counts of this clone. This chain links TRBV5-4 with TRBJ2-3; 9 nucleotides agree with TRBD1. The CDR3 spans 13 residues. Germline assignment: CDR1 SGHNT and CDR2 YYREEE (reference sequence). V gave up 4 bases and J gave up 6 bases; unmatched junction bases: 3. CDR3 coding DNA: TGTGCCAGCAGCATGACAGGGGGGGATACGCAGTATTTT. It codes for CASSMTGGDTQYF.

This clone was recorded once. This chain joins TRBV7-2 and TRBJ2-7; possibly TRBD1 or TRBD2 for D (6 bases each). V lost 1 base and J lost 2, with 12 bases in between. In germline, CDR1 is SGHTA, CDR2 FQGNSA. The CDR3 spans 15 residues. The CDR3 here is CASSLGRGGPYEQYF. In DNA form, the CDR3 reads TGTGCCAGCAGCTTAGGGCGAGGGGGGCCCTACGAGCAGTACTTC.

The chain recombines TRBV5-8 with TRBJ2-1, with a weak D call TRBD2 (6 bases). V shed 4 bases and J shed 3 bases, with 8 bases lying between them. The CDR3 spans 13 residues. Germline CDR1 and CDR2: SGHTS and YDEGEE. This chain's CDR3 is CASSQDYYNEQFF. CDR3 bases: TGTGCCAGCAGCCAGGACTACTACAATGAGCAGTTCTTC.

This clone was seen only once. The rearrangement uses TRBV28 and TRBJ1-2; possibly TRBD1 for D (5 bases). V lost 6 bases and J 4 bases, leaving 24 bases between the germline ends. The length of the CDR3 is 17 residues. Germline V gene lookup returns CDR1 MDHEN and CDR2 SYDVKM. The CDR3 bases are TGTGCCAGCAGGATTCATCCGGGGCTCTCGGGCCGCTATGGCTACACCTTC. Translating it yields CASRIHPGLSGRYGYTF.

The genes are TRBV7-2 and TRBJ2-2, with D possibly TRBD1 on 5 matching bases. The V gene's germline CDR1 is SGHTA and CDR2 FQGNSA. The CDR3 sequence is 15 residues long. The germline V and J ends were trimmed by 8 bases and 2 bases, with 15 bases remaining between them. CDR3: CASRQGRLNTGELFF. The CDR3 nucleotides are TGTGCCAGCCGTCAGGGCAGATTAAACACCGGGGAGCTGTTTTTT.

This sequence joins TRBV6-2 or TRBV6-3 and TRBJ2-7, with D perhaps matching TRBD2 (5 bases). Trimming stripped 6 bases from V and 3 bases from J, with 18 bases between. Germline values: CDR1 MNHEY, CDR2 SVGEGT. This CDR3 is built from 15 residues. CDR3 in DNA: TGTGCCAGCAGCAACCTACTAGGATCCCTCTACGAGCAGTACTTC. Its protein product is CASSNLLGSLYEQYF.

The chain has TRBV18 and TRBJ2-3; D not resolved. Trimming shortened V by 2 bases and J by 5 bases, and 11 bases separated the two germline ends. This CDR3 has 14 residues. Germline lookup yields CDR1 KGHSH and CDR2 LQKENI. CDR3 in amino acids: CASSPDLRQDTQYF. The DNA of the CDR3 is TGTGCCAGCTCACCAGACCTGCGACAAGATACGCAGTATTTT.

The CDR3 DNA reads TGCGCCAGCAGCGGGGGGACAGGAAGGGACACCGGGGAGCTGTTTTTT. Its protein is CASSGGTGRDTGELFF. V gene TRBV5-1 combines with J gene TRBJ2-2; 8 nucleotides match TRBD1. The V gene end was trimmed by 4 bases and the J gene end by 3 bases; junction bases not matched to a gene: 8. The V gene's germline CDR1 is SGHRS and CDR2 YFSETQ. This CDR3 has 16 residues.

The chain joins TRBV5-8 to TRBJ1-2, with D possibly TRBD1 on 5 matching bases. Trimming shortened V by 1 base and J by 12 bases, and 10 bases separated the two germline ends. Per germline, CDR1 SGHTS and CDR2 YDEGEE. CDR3 size: 11 residues. CDR3 nucleotide sequence: TGTGCCAGCAGCTTGCGGGACCGAAACACCTTC. Its protein product is CASSLRDRNTF.

This clone was detected a few times. The chain recombines TRBV4-2 with TRBJ2-1; D remains unclear. Germline V CDR1 and CDR2: LGHNA, YNFKEQ. The CDR3 is made up of 13 amino acids. Trimming stripped 0 bases from V and 9 bases from J, with 9 bases between. The CDR3 is CASSQEGSAEQFF. The CDR3 bases are TGTGCCAGCAGCCAAGAAGGGTCTGCTGAGCAGTTCTTC.

This chain joins TRBV4-2 and TRBJ1-1; tentatively, D is TRBD1 (5 bases). This CDR3 spans 12 amino acids. Trimming shortened V by 2 bases and J by 5 bases, and 6 bases separated the two germline ends. Looked up from germline, CDR1 is LGHNA and CDR2 is YNFKEQ. CDR3 coding DNA: TGTGCCAGCAGCCAACGGGGGACTGAAGCTTTCTTT. Its protein product is CASSQRGTEAFF.

The chain has TRBV28 and TRBJ1-1; D gene unclear. Trimming removed 6 bases from V and 2 bases from J, with 16 bases in between. The V gene's germline CDR1 is MDHEN and CDR2 SYDVKM. This CDR3 comprises 15 residues. Here the CDR3 DNA reads TGTGCCAGCAGCGAGAGGACCATGGGAAACACTGAAGCTTTCTTT. This codes for CASSERTMGNTEAFF.

The chain joins TRBV18 to TRBJ2-5; 12 nucleotides align to TRBD2. V dropped 2 bases and J dropped 5; count of bases not matched to a gene: 9. Germline V gene lookup returns CDR1 KGHSH and CDR2 LQKENI. The CDR3 sequence is 17 residues long. CDR3 in DNA: TGTGCCAGCTCACCATTGACTAGCGGGGGAGTGATGGAGACCCAGTACTTC. It codes for CASSPLTSGGVMETQYF.

The V call is TRBV24-1, the J call TRBJ1-4, with D perhaps TRBD1 (5 bases). V was trimmed by 4 bases and J by 6 bases, leaving 8 bases between them. The CDR3 consists of 13 residues. Germline V gene data show CDR1 as KGHDR and CDR2 as SFDVKD. The CDR3 protein is CATSDGADEKLFF. The CDR3 bases are TGTGCCACCAGTGACGGGGCCGATGAAAAACTGTTTTTT.

The chain couples TRBV5-4 to TRBJ1-2, with D possibly being TRBD1 (6 bases). V was cut by 6 bases and J by 5 bases, with 20 bases left in between. The CDR3 loop spans 15 amino acids. CDR1 and CDR2 from the germline V gene are SGHNT and YYREEE (reference sequence). The CDR3 DNA reads as TGTGCCAGCACCCTACAGGGTGGCCTCGGATATGGCTACACCTTC. Its translation is CASTLQGGLGYGYTF.

This clone was seen a single time. The CDR3: CASSEYSGDTDTQYF. Written as DNA, the CDR3 is TGTGCCAGTTCCGAATATAGCGGGGACACAGATACGCAGTATTTT. The chain links TRBV19 to TRBJ2-3, with TRBD2 identical over 8 bases. This CDR3 comprises 15 residues. V lost 8 bases, J lost 2 bases, and 9 bases stayed unmatched. Germline CDR1 is LNHDA and CDR2 is SQIVND (reference sequence).

The V gene is TRBV9, the J gene TRBJ2-7; D possibly matches TRBD1 or TRBD2 (6 bases each). V was cut by 4 bases and J by 0 bases, with 14 bases left in between. In germline, CDR1 is SGDLS, CDR2 YYNGEE. The CDR3 has 15 amino acids. The DNA for the CDR3 is TGTGCCAGCAGCTCAGGTGGGGGGCCCTCCTACGAGCAGTACTTC. Residues: CASSSGGGPSYEQYF.

The gene calls are TRBV6-5 and TRBJ1-3; 10 bases match TRBD1. The CDR3 totals 14 residues. The V gene's germline CDR1 is MNHEY and CDR2 SVGAGI. J gave up 4 bases and V 7 bases, and 4 bases lay outside the gene matches. CDR3 loop: CASNDRGLGNTIYF. The DNA for the CDR3 is TGTGCCAGCAACGACAGGGGGCTCGGAAACACCATATATTTT.

The V gene is TRBV3-1 (or the pseudogene TRBV3-2), the J gene TRBJ2-7; possibly TRBD1 or TRBD2 for D (6 bases each). This CDR3 is built from 14 residues. Germline V gene data show CDR1 as LGHDT and CDR2 as YNNKEL (reference sequence). V shed 4 bases and J shed 0 bases, with 10 bases lying between them. The CDR3 DNA follows: TGTGCCAGCAGCCGAGGGGGGAGCTCCTACGAGCAGTACTTC. Amino acids: CASSRGGSSYEQYF.

The chain has TRBV3-1 (or the pseudogene TRBV3-2) and TRBJ2-2; weak D call: TRBD1 (5 bases). The CDR3 covers 14 residues. The V end was cut by 4 bases, the J end by 5 bases, with 11 bases between. Germline V gene lookup returns CDR1 LGHDT and CDR2 YNNKEL (reference sequence). CDR3: CASSPSGITGELFF. Here the CDR3 DNA reads TGTGCCAGCAGCCCATCAGGGATAACCGGGGAGCTGTTTTTT.

The sample holds a few counts of this clone. This chain connects TRBV19 to TRBJ2-1; 7 nucleotides line up with TRBD1. Losses at the gene ends were 6 bases for V and 2 bases for J; bases not matched to a gene: 4. The V gene's germline CDR1 is LNHDA and CDR2 SQIVND (reference sequence). The CDR3 runs to 14 residues. The CDR3 spells CASSRDSAYNEQFF. CDR3 coding DNA: TGTGCCAGTAGCCGGGACAGTGCCTACAATGAGCAGTTCTTC.

This chain joins TRBV5-1 and TRBJ1-4; no reliable D call. Germline values: CDR1 SGHRS, CDR2 YFSETQ. CDR3 length equals 14 residues. Trimming removed 0 bases at V and 0 bases at J, with 3 bases between. The CDR3, as DNA: TGCGCCAGCAGCTTGGCACCAACTAATGAAAAACTGTTTTTT. It is translated as CASSLAPTNEKLFF.

This clone appeared once. V gene TRBV18 combines with J gene TRBJ2-6, with D uncertain. V was shortened by 0 bases and J by 0 bases, with 9 bases between the two germline ends. The CDR3 has 17 residues. Germline V CDR1 and CDR2: KGHSH, LQKENI. The CDR3 sequence is CASSPPSSVSGANVLTF. CDR3 DNA sequence: TGTGCCAGCTCACCACCGTCTTCCGTCTCTGGGGCCAACGTCCTGACTTTC.

Sample share makes this clone medium-sized. The genes are TRBV2 and TRBJ1-2; D possibly corresponds to TRBD1 (6 bases). The CDR3 is made up of 14 amino acids. Germline loops: CDR1 SNHLY, CDR2 FYNNEI. The V gene lost 4 bases and the J gene lost 7 bases, with 16 bases spanning the gap. CDR3 residues: CASSANREVFGYTF. The CDR3 DNA reads as TGTGCCAGCAGTGCCAACAGGGAAGTGTTTGGCTACACCTTC.

J is TRBJ2-5 and V is TRBV5-1, with TRBD1 as a possible D gene (6 bases). V lost 1 base and J lost 5, with 18 bases in between. CDR1 and CDR2 from the germline V gene are SGHRS and YFSETQ. This CDR3 spans 16 amino acids. CDR3 sequence: CASSLYQGQAGETQYF. CDR3 in DNA: TGCGCCAGCAGCTTGTATCAGGGGCAAGCTGGGGAGACCCAGTACTTC. Full variable domain (rest looked up from reference TRBV5-1 and TRBJ2-5): KAGVTQTPRYLIKTRGQQVTLSCSPISGHRSVSWYQQTPGQGLQFLFEYFSETQRNKGNFPGRFSGRQFSNSRSEMNVSTLELGDSALYLCASSLYQGQAGETQYFGPGTRLLVL.

This clone was seen only once. The CDR3 nucleotides read TGCGCCAGCAGCCAAGATCCGGGGGGGACTGGCTACACCTTC. Encoded protein: CASSQDPGGTGYTF. The rearrangement joins TRBV4-1 to TRBJ1-2; D perhaps matches TRBD1 (5 bases). From germline, CDR1 is MGHRA and CDR2 YSYEKL. The length of the CDR3 is 14 residues. V lost 0 bases and J 7 bases, leaving 12 bases between the germline ends.

CDR3 sequence (DNA): TGTGCCAGCAGTTTCCTCGACAGGCCGCCGACCGAGCAGTACTTC. Translation gives CASSFLDRPPTEQYF. This chain uses TRBV11-2 with TRBJ2-7, with D possibly TRBD1 on 6 matching bases. Germline V lookup: CDR1 SGHAT, CDR2 FQNNGV. CDR3 length: 15 amino acids. With 6 bases removed from V and 6 bases from J, the gap between germline ends came to 21 bases. Based on the CDR3 plus reference TRBV11-2 and TRBJ2-7, the full variable domain is EAGVAQSPRYKIIEKRQSVAFWCNPISGHATLYWYQQILGQGPKLLIQFQNNGVVDDSQLPKDRFSAERLKGVDSTLKIQPAKLEDSAVYLCASSFLDRPPTEQYFGPGTRLTVT.